These 10 T cell receptor beta chains were all obtained from the same sample, sequenced in a study of persistence of HIV-infected CD4 T cells. The immunoSEQ assay was version 4, run in survey mode. Here immunoSEQ multiplex PCR was the method, and the copy in TCRdb shows in-frame clones only, minus some. The repertoire consists of tens of thousands of clones, with roughly 82% occurring once and the leading ten covering 15% to 20%. Overlapping HIV-1 Gag 15-mer peptides at about 1 ug per peptide per mL were used. Sorted nonresponding memory CD4+ T cells were CD40L-negative, CD69-negative, CD45RO-high. Their antigen targets remain unknown. The sample was CD4+ T cells sorted from PBMCs after roughly 18-hour stimulation, taken from a patient who received antiretroviral therapy. The receptors were sampled from an adult woman with HIV who was CMV-seropositive.

The J gene is TRBJ2-7, the V gene TRBV13; 9 nucleotides agree with TRBD2. Losses at the gene ends were 6 bases for V and 4 bases for J; bases not matched to a gene: 10. Germline V lookup: CDR1 PRHDT, CDR2 FYEKMQ (reference sequence). This CDR3 region has 15 residues. CDR3 nucleotides: TGTGCCAGCAGAATGAATAGCGGGGGTGGATACGAGCAGTACTTC. Translation: CASRMNSGGGYEQYF. The full variable domain, rest sourced from reference TRBV13 and TRBJ2-7, is AAGVIQSPRHLIKEKRETATLKCYPIPRHDTVYWYQQGPGQDPQFLISFYEKMQSDKGSIPDRFSAQQFSDYHSELNMSSLELGDSALYFCASRMNSGGGYEQYFGPGTRLTVT.

The rearrangement joins TRBV6-5 to TRBJ2-5, with TRBD1 matching 7 bases. Germline assignment: CDR1 MNHEY and CDR2 SVGAGI. This CDR3 is built from 14 residues. With V trimmed by 7 bases and J by 2 bases, 7 bases remained unmatched. The CDR3 here is CASNPWDSQETQYF. CDR3 sequence (DNA): TGTGCCAGCAACCCCTGGGACAGTCAAGAGACCCAGTACTTC.

The chain combines TRBV13 with TRBJ2-7, with D tentatively TRBD1 (5 bases). This CDR3 has 14 amino acids. The V end lost 6 bases, the J end lost 0 bases, and 12 bases lay between the germline ends. The germline V gene encodes CDR1 PRHDT and CDR2 FYEKMQ (reference sequence). This CDR3 reads CASRRTGSSYEQYF. In nucleotides, the CDR3 is TGTGCCAGCAGGCGAACAGGCAGCTCCTACGAGCAGTACTTC.

The chain uses TRBV2 and TRBJ2-3; tentatively, D is TRBD1 (6 bases). Germline V lookup: CDR1 SNHLY, CDR2 FYNNEI. The CDR3 has 13 residues. The V and J ends lost 2 bases and 3 bases respectively, with 6 bases between them. The chain's CDR3 is CASSEQGTDTQYF. The CDR3 DNA follows: TGTGCCAGCAGTGAACAGGGGACAGATACGCAGTATTTT.

This chain connects TRBV28 to TRBJ2-5, with TRBD1 as a possible D gene (6 bases). Germline CDR1 MDHEN, CDR2 SYDVKM. The CDR3 consists of 16 residues. V dropped 3 bases and J dropped 1 base, with 15 bases sitting between them. The DNA of the CDR3 is TGTGCCAGCAGTTTCCGAACAGGGTCCGGCCAAGAGACCCAGTACTTC. Protein sequence: CASSFRTGSGQETQYF. Combining the CDR3 with reference TRBV28 and TRBJ2-5 gives the whole variable domain DVKVTQSSRYLVKRTGEKVFLECVQDMDHENMFWYRQDPGLGLRLIYFSYDVKMKEKGDIPEGYSVSREKKERFSLILESASTNQTSMYLCASSFRTGSGQETQYFGPGTRLLVL.

This clone showed up just once. The sample carries other DNA sequences with the same CDR3. The chain carries TRBV29-1 and TRBJ2-6; TRBD1 might be the D (6 bases). Germline V gives CDR1 SQVTM, CDR2 ANQGSEA. The CDR3 has 14 amino acids. Trimming cost V 3 bases and J 2 bases, with 8 bases left between them. The CDR3 here is CSVDRGAGANVLTF. The CDR3 DNA reads TGCAGCGTTGACAGGGGAGCTGGGGCCAACGTCCTGACTTTC.

The CDR3 protein is CASSQAVGGWETQYF. In DNA, the CDR3 is TGCGCCAGCAGCCAAGCGGTTGGAGGGTGGGAGACCCAGTACTTC. The genes are TRBV4-3 and TRBJ2-5; D is possibly TRBD2 (6 bases). This CDR3 contains 15 residues. Germline loops: CDR1 LGHNA, CDR2 YSLEER. Trimming shortened V by 1 base and J by 5 bases, and 14 bases separated the two germline ends.

The chain carries TRBV5-1 and TRBJ2-1; D is unclear. This CDR3 contains 15 residues. Germline V gene lookup returns CDR1 SGHRS and CDR2 YFSETQ. V was pared by 0 bases and J by 0 bases, with 7 bases between. The DNA for the CDR3 is TGCGCCAGCAGCTTGGGCGGAAGCTCCTACAATGAGCAGTTCTTC. Translated: CASSLGGSSYNEQFF.

CDR3 residues: CARTRGDTQYF. The CDR3 DNA sequence: TGTGCCAGGACTAGAGGGGATACGCAGTATTTT. The chain recombines TRBV2 with TRBJ2-3; D is perhaps TRBD2 (6 bases). This CDR3 is built from 11 residues. The V and J ends lost 9 bases and 6 bases respectively, with 10 bases between them. Looked up from germline, CDR1 is SNHLY and CDR2 is FYNNEI.

The rearrangement uses TRBV7-8 and TRBJ2-3; 9 bases map to TRBD2. Looked up from germline, CDR1 is SGHVS and CDR2 is FQNEAQ. The CDR3 runs to 20 residues. The V and J ends lost 5 bases and 2 bases, in that order; junction bases with no gene match: 20. In DNA form, the CDR3 reads TGTGCCAGCAGCCTCCCTAAACAGAAGACTAGCGGACTACCCACAGATACGCAGTATTTT. It codes for CASSLPKQKTSGLPTDTQYF.